Given below is one T cell receptor (beta chain) in context. Its antigen is unknown. This sample is drawn from a study of memory CD4+ T cells and cytomegalovirus serostatus. In the original workflow: After removing out-of-frame reads, around 2 million distinct TCRbeta sequences remained. The table came from immunoSEQ multiplex PCR; TCRdb's copy has only in-frame clones and leaves some out. V and J calls and clone size come straight from that table; D and trimming were deduced from the DNA. The profile shows about 56,000 clones, over 80% of them singletons. Germline loops: CDR1 MDHEN, CDR2 SYDVKM. V was trimmed by 8 bases and J by 1 base, leaving 21 bases between them. The CDR3 consists of 17 residues. Single viable CD3+CD4+CD8-CD45RO+ cells were sorted as the memory CD4+ T cells. Donors' CMV status reflects serum IgG against pp150, pp28, p38, p52. General study points: The CMV-associated TCR signature appears largely within the CD4+ memory repertoire.

The receptor was isolated from an adult in good health and CMV-seronegative. This sequence joins TRBV28 and TRBJ1-5; D call uncertain. The specimen was memory CD4+ T cells from blood. Here the CDR3 reads CASRQNRGSTSNQPQHF. The CDR3 DNA sequence: TGTGCCAGCCGTCAAAACCGTGGGTCGACGAGCAATCAGCCCCAGCATTTT.